Sequencing of this T cell receptor beta chain was carried out in a study of blood T cell repertoires in COVID-19 (dated by TCRdb to the early 2020s). A note on the overall study: Samples covering the acute and convalescent phases of COVID-19 were provided by collaborators in the United States, Italy and Spain. The material from the prospective study consisted of cDNA or gDNA derived from T cells, B-cell-depleted T cells, or PBMCs. Deeply sampled blood TCRbeta repertoires from subjects exposed to, actively infected with, or recovered from COVID-19 were included in the dataset. The repertoires were released in a freely available public database intended as a resource for research on the immune response to SARS-CoV-2. Samples came from the ongoing ImmuneRACE study (first 160 participants) plus 1,254 subjects from 6 global collaborators. The sample metadata nearly always contained a de-identified subject ID, COVID-19 status, age in years and sex. Where available, HLA class I and class II types were obtained from metadata supplied by the sample provider rather than from assay-based typing. Summary of the overall study and its limitations: How much clinical and demographic metadata was included differed by source and by participant, and the metadata was provided uncurated.

From the cysteine through the phenylalanine, the CDR3 covers 15 amino acids. Solely the CDR3 DNA is kept, with 45 bases framed from the first base. Cut back by 3 bases and 3 bases, the V and J ends lie 14 bases apart. The germline V gene encodes CDR1 SGHRS and CDR2 YFSETQ. Whole blood was collected in K2EDTA tubes by collaborating institutions according to the institutions' own protocols. For TCRbeta analysis, collaborator samples were shipped as frozen whole blood, as isolated PBMCs, or as DNA extracted from either sample type. The immunoSEQ Assay, a bias-controlled multiplex PCR, was used to amplify TCRbeta CDR3 regions from genomic DNA. The published analysis was carried out like this. Nucleated cell counts per sample were estimated from amplification of reference gene primers within the assay. To quantify the absolute abundance of each unique TCRbeta CDR3 rearrangement, sequence reads were collapsed and filtered. For each sample, productive Simpson clonality was calculated as the square root of Simpson's diversity index across productive rearrangements. What TCRdb holds here is the immuneACCESS table cut down to in-frame rearrangements. Part of the clones is not present; checked against another copy, under half of the missing clones reflect an unresolved V gene, and the others are unexplained. V, J and clone size derive from that table, while D and trimming were established from the DNA sequence. The sample contains nearly 90,000 clones, around nine tenths of them found a single time. The ten most abundant clones make up 11% of the sample.

Turning to this clone: Its antigen has not been determined. One base away there is no much larger clone; base qualities are not given.

The sequence was obtained from an elderly man with acute or convalescent COVID-19. The chain employs TRBV5-1 and TRBJ2-3; TRBD2 might be the D gene, on 7 matching bases. The sequencing sample was made of peripheral blood. In nucleotides, the sequence is TGCGCCAGCAGCTCCGGGGGGCTGGGAACAGATACGCAGTATTTT. This gives the protein CASSSGGLGTDTQYF.